What follows describes a single T cell receptor (beta chain). Methods used by the authors: Amplification of reference gene primers provided the estimated nucleated cell counts. Assay used: immunoSEQ multiplex PCR; TCRdb lists only in-frame clones, some missing. V and J calls and clone size are those listed in that table; D and trimming were worked out from the DNA. This sample yields about 230,000 clones, of which around 84% are seen a single time; more than 1.2% belongs to the top ten. Trimming shortened V by 0 bases and J by 7 bases, and 8 bases separated the two germline ends. The V gene's germline CDR1 is SNHLY and CDR2 FYNNEI. This CDR3 is built from 13 residues. The data originate from a study of blood T cell repertoires in COVID-19.

Sequences were obtained from peripheral blood. V and J are TRBV2 and TRBJ2-3; no definite D call. This TCR derives from a woman in her forties who had recovered from COVID-19. The CDR3 sequence: CASSEALENTQYF. CDR3 sequence (DNA): TGTGCCAGCAGTGAAGCGCTGGAGAATACGCAGTATTTT.